This TCR beta chain was found in a study of T cell repertoires in cytomegalovirus infection. About the research overall: CMV epitopes that were recently identified and HLA-C-restricted were used alongside well-studied HLA-B-restricted ones. Indications of both CMV infection and matching HLA type were provided by public TCR beta signatures. Broader study findings: HLA-C-restricted CMV clonotypes gave the most frequent clonotype in two of eight donors.

The CDR3 consists of 15 residues. Trimming shortened V by 3 bases and J by 3 bases, and 14 bases separated the two germline ends. From germline, CDR1 is SGHNT and CDR2 YENEEA. TCRdb re-called the reads with MiXCR, one entry per CDR3 protein. The table lists 340,000 or so distinct CDR3 sequences, approximately 25% of them singletons. As for this clonotype: Its target is unknown.

The specimen was cultured PBMCs, collected from culture after CMV antigen stimulation. The clonotype comes from a human donor in good health (CMV status not recorded). Some clones in this sample may be carry-over from other donors' samples. The chain has TRBV11-3 and TRBJ1-2, with D perhaps matching TRBD1 (5 bases). The CDR3 bases are TGTGCCAGCAGCTTTGGGGCGGGTCAGGACTATGGCTACACCTTC. Translated: CASSFGAGQDYGYTF.